This is a list of T cell receptor beta chains from one sample in a study of CD8 T cells in Susac syndrome. TCRdb passed the immunoSEQ multiplex PCR reads through MiXCR, listing each CDR3 protein once. The profile covers under 200,000 distinct CDR3 sequences, with 91% appearing a single time and roughly 0.087% taken by the ten largest. Sequencing was done on a sample of CD4+ T cells from PBMCs. All receptors derive from a human donor with Susac syndrome. The CDR3 runs from the conserved cysteine through the conserved F or W. D genes are given only for firm matches. A row's size may be missing; if present it is once, few, many or a size class.

j_gene | len | v_gene | d_gene | abundance | CDR3aa | CDR3nt
TRBJ1-2 | 13 | TRBV6-5 | . | . | CASSYRGVYGYTF | TGTGCCAGCAGTTACCGAGGGGTATATGGCTACACCTTC
TRBJ2-2 | 15 | TRBV5-1 | TRBD2 | . | CASSGGTSGTGELFF | TGCGCCAGCAGCGGCGGGACTAGCGGGACCGGGGAGCTGTTTTTT
TRBJ2-3 | 17 | TRBV30 | TRBD1 | . | CAWNTRAGGWGTDTQYF | TGTGCCTGGAACACCCGAGCAGGGGGCTGGGGCACAGATACGCAGTATTTT
TRBJ1-5 | 14 | TRBV24-1 | . | . | CAAQGGLGNQPQHF | TGTGCCGCACAGGGAGGGCTTGGCAATCAGCCCCAGCATTTT
TRBJ2-2 | 17 | TRBV18 | . | . | CASSPMVPQGNTGELFF | TGTGCCAGCTCACCCATGGTACCTCAGGGAAACACCGGGGAGCTGTTTTTT
TRBJ1-2 | 14 | TRBV19 | TRBD1 | . | CASSTRTGVYGYTF | TGTGCCAGTAGTACCCGGACAGGGGTCTACGGCTACACCTTC
TRBJ2-2 | 11 | TRBV20-1 | . | . | CSARVTGELFF | TGCAGTGCTAGAGTCACCGGGGAGCTGTTTTTT
TRBJ1-1 | 14 | TRBV4-1 | TRBD1 | . | CASSQAVRGDGAFF | TGCGCCAGCAGCCAAGCGGTCAGGGGGGACGGAGCTTTCTTT
TRBJ1-2 | 15 | TRBV6-1 | . | . | CASSVTSGQTYGYTF | TGTGCCAGCAGTGTCACCTCTGGACAGACCTATGGCTACACCTTC
TRBJ2-1 | 15 | TRBV7-3 | TRBD2 | . | CASSLLAGGPNEQFF | TGTGCCAGCAGCCTTCTAGCGGGAGGGCCAAATGAGCAGTTCTTC
TRBJ1-3 | 14 | TRBV5-1 | . | . | CASSLPGTGNTIYF | TGCGCCAGCAGCTTGCCAGGAACTGGAAACACCATATATTTT
TRBJ2-7 | 13 | TRBV20-1 | TRBD1 | once | CSARGDRGYEQYF | TGCAGTGCTAGAGGGGACAGGGGTTACGAGCAGTACTTC
TRBJ1-2 | 13 | TRBV12-3/TRBV12-4 | TRBD1 | . | CASSWTGTGGYTF | TGTGCCAGCAGCTGGACCGGGACAGGCGGCTACACCTTC
TRBJ2-7 | 13 | TRBV28 | . | . | CASIDWRSYEQYF | TGTGCCAGCATTGATTGGCGTTCCTACGAGCAGTACTTC
TRBJ1-2 | 16 | TRBV10-3 | . | once | CAISNPKRTANYGYTF | TGTGCCATCAGTAACCCCAAAAGGACAGCTAACTATGGCTACACCTTC
TRBJ1-1 | 11 | TRBV30 | . | . | CAYSGGGVAFF | TGTGCCTACTCCGGGGGGGGAGTAGCTTTCTTT
TRBJ2-7 | 20 | TRBV12-3/TRBV12-4 | . | . | CASSLRNTGEVSRGSYEQYF | TGTGCCAGCAGTCTCCGGAACACAGGGGAGGTTTCGCGGGGCTCCTACGAGCAGTACTTC
TRBJ2-7 | 12 | TRBV6-5 | . | . | CASRDSSYEQYF | TGTGCCAGCAGGGACAGCTCCTACGAGCAGTACTTC
TRBJ1-1 | 12 | TRBV29-1 | TRBD1 | once | CSVHPGGSSAFF | TGCAGCGTACACCCAGGGGGGAGTTCTGCTTTCTTT
TRBJ2-7 | 13 | TRBV20-1 | TRBD2 | . | CSATSGGAYEQYF | TGCAGTGCTACTAGCGGTGGGGCCTACGAGCAGTACTTC
TRBJ2-7 | 13 | TRBV29-1 | TRBD2 | . | CSVGGGSSHEQYF | TGCAGCGTTGGTGGCGGGAGTAGCCACGAGCAGTACTTC
TRBJ1-3 | 15 | TRBV15 | . | once | CATSRVGGRGNTIYF | TGTGCCACCAGCAGAGTGGGGGGGCGAGGAAACACCATATATTTT
TRBJ2-1 | 13 | TRBV9 | . | . | CASSVASDNEQFF | TGTGCCAGCAGCGTAGCGTCGGACAATGAGCAGTTCTTC
TRBJ2-4 | 17 | TRBV19 | . | . | CASSIEGRLLAKNIQYF | TGTGCCAGTAGTATAGAAGGGAGACTCCTAGCCAAAAACATTCAGTACTTC
TRBJ2-1 | 17 | TRBV9 | TRBD2 | . | CASSTPIGGRRYNEQFF | TGTGCCAGCAGCACCCCGATTGGCGGGAGAAGATACAATGAGCAGTTCTTC
TRBJ2-5 | 15 | TRBV5-1 | TRBD1 | . | CASSWWGQTQETQYF | TGCGCCAGCAGCTGGTGGGGACAGACCCAAGAGACCCAGTACTTC